This TCR beta chain was sequenced for a study of Ad26.COV2.S vaccination and SARS-CoV-2 variants. Study findings and constraints: Reports say spike-specific CD8+ and CD4+ T cell responses covered substantial breadth after vaccination. From the TCR breadth and depth analyses, total T cell responses may have been underestimated. Ad26.COV2.S recipients had broader spike-specific TCRs (P = 0.0014).

In the case of this clone: Its antigen is as yet unknown.

Profiling relied on immunoSEQ multiplex PCR, and the TCRdb table lists in-frame clones only, not all of them. The sample yields over 90,000 clones, roughly 75% seen once. Specimen: peripheral blood, collected after recovery from COVID-19. The TCR originated in a human donor who had recovered from COVID-19.

The CDR3 spells CASSQARATSGNTIYF. In DNA form, the CDR3 reads TGTGCCAGCAGCCAAGCCCGAGCGACCTCTGGAAACACCATATATTTT. V usage is TRBV14 and J usage is TRBJ1-3; D is ambiguous. V shed 1 base and J shed 0 bases, with 10 bases lying between them. There are 16 residues in the CDR3. CDR1 SGHDN and CDR2 FVKESK come from the germline V gene.